This TCR beta chain was profiled in a study of blood T cell repertoires in COVID-19. At the level of the study: There were acute and convalescent COVID-19 samples, and they came from the United States, Italy and Spain.

Per the germline V gene, CDR1 is LGHNA and CDR2 is YNFKEQ. The V and J ends lost 4 bases and 2 bases, in that order; junction bases with no gene match: 3. The CDR3 has 15 residues. Original analysis: It was from reference gene primer amplification that nucleated cell counts were estimated. Generated by immunoSEQ multiplex PCR, the TCRdb table keeps only in-frame clones and is missing some. V and J calls and clone size are those listed in that table; D and trimming were worked out from the DNA. Among some 220,000 clones listed, 80% were seen once. The sequence was obtained from a human donor in a cohort sampled during active COVID-19. The specimen was peripheral blood. The J gene is TRBJ1-2, the V gene TRBV4-2; 11 nucleotides align to TRBD1. The chain's CDR3 is CASSPGQGDNYGYTF. The CDR3 DNA sequence: TGTGCCAGCAGCCCGGGACAGGGGGACAACTATGGCTACACCTTC.